The next 25 T cell receptor beta chains were all read from a single sample in a study of OX40 agonist ivuxolimab in advanced cancers. Method: immunoSEQ multiplex PCR; TCRdb's copy keeps in-frame clones and lacks some. The table lists about 86,000 clones, roughly 89% of them singletons. The sequencing here drew on CD4+ or CD8+ T cells sorted from blood, taken in a trial of the OX40 agonist ivuxolimab. The receptors were gathered from an adult with an advanced solid tumor such as melanoma, head and neck, liver or kidney cancer.

The V and J genes are TRBV9 and TRBJ1-2; 7 bases fit TRBD1. The germline gives CDR1 SGDLS, CDR2 YYNGEE. J was trimmed by 2 bases and V by 2 bases; bases with no gene match: 0. The length of the CDR3 is 13 residues. DNA of the CDR3: TGTGCCAGCAGCGTGACAGGGAACTATGGCTACACCTTC. Protein: CASSVTGNYGYTF.

The V call is TRBV5-5, the J call TRBJ2-1; the D is unclear. The CDR3 runs 13 residues. CDR1 and CDR2 (germline): SGHKS, YYEKEE (reference sequence). The V and J ends lost 3 bases and 3 bases respectively, with 7 bases between them. CDR3 region: CASSSDVYNEQFF. CDR3 nucleotides: TGTGCCAGCAGCTCGGACGTCTACAATGAGCAGTTCTTC.

This clone was detected only a few times. The chain combines TRBV10-3 with TRBJ2-2; 7 bases are shared with TRBD1. The ends lost 4 bases at V and 0 bases at J; junction bases unmatched: 5. The CDR3 extends over 16 amino acids. CDR1 and CDR2 from the germline V gene are ENHRY and SYGVKD. CDR3 loop: CAISATTGSNTGELFF. CDR3 in DNA: TGTGCCATCAGTGCCACGACAGGGTCGAACACCGGGGAGCTGTTTTTT.

The chain couples TRBV28 to TRBJ2-7; 9 bases map to TRBD1. This CDR3 comprises 13 residues. V shed 5 bases, J shed 6 bases, and the junction held 5 bases outside the gene matches. Germline CDR1 reads MDHEN; CDR2 reads SYDVKM. The CDR3 nucleotides read TGTGCCAGCAGTCCCGCGACAGGGGGCGAGCAGTACGTC. It codes for CASSPATGGEQYV.

This chain links TRBV28 with TRBJ2-2; D uncertain. With 6 bases removed from V and 6 bases from J, the gap between germline ends came to 14 bases. The V gene's germline CDR1 is MDHEN and CDR2 SYDVKM. CDR3 size: 14 residues. CDR3 bases: TGTGCCAGCAGCGATCACAGTCTTCCCGGGGAGCTGTTTTTT. Encoded protein: CASSDHSLPGELFF.

V is TRBV5-1 and J is TRBJ2-3; a possible D gene is TRBD2 (6 bases). Looked up from germline, CDR1 is SGHRS and CDR2 is YFSETQ. The CDR3 has 16 amino acids. V was cut by 4 bases and J by 0 bases, with 15 bases left in between. The CDR3 bases are TGCGCCAGCAGCCCCAGCGGGTTCTCTAGCACAGATACGCAGTATTTT. It codes for CASSPSGFSSTDTQYF.

V gene TRBV5-4 combines with J gene TRBJ2-3; 10 nucleotides match TRBD1. The CDR3 extends over 16 amino acids. CDR1 is SGHNT, CDR2 YYREEE, per germline (reference sequence). J lost 9 bases, V lost 0 bases, and 10 bases had no gene match. Written as DNA, the CDR3 is TGTGCCAGCAGCTTGGGGGGACAGGGGACATCCAGGACGCAGTATTTT. This translates into CASSLGGQGTSRTQYF. Looking up the rest from reference TRBV5-4 and TRBJ2-3 gives the full variable domain: ETGVTQSPTHLIKTRGQQVTLRCSSQSGHNTVSWYQQALGQGPQFIFQYYREEENGRGNFPPRFSGLQFPNYSSELNVNALELDDSALYLCASSLGGQGTSRTQYFGPGTRLTVL.

V gene TRBV7-2 combines with J gene TRBJ2-3; 11 bases match TRBD2. Germline trimming cut 4 bases from V and 6 bases from J; bases unmatched to any gene: 9. CDR1 and CDR2 from the germline V gene are SGHTA and FQGNSA. The CDR3 sequence is 16 residues long. CDR3: CASSSRLAGRWDTQYF. The CDR3 coding sequence is TGTGCCAGCAGCTCCCGACTAGCGGGGAGATGGGATACGCAGTATTTT.

J is TRBJ1-6 and V is TRBV9; 8 positions match TRBD1. The trim removed 3 bases at V and 9 bases at J, leaving 11 bases unmatched. This CDR3 has 16 amino acids. Germline CDR1 and CDR2: SGDLS and YYNGEE. The CDR3 sequence: CASSDYDGQGTSPLHF. The CDR3 coding sequence is TGTGCCAGCAGCGACTACGACGGACAGGGAACTTCACCCCTCCACTTT.

The chain employs TRBV7-8 and TRBJ1-1, with 7 bases that match TRBD1. Trimming cost V 3 bases and J 4 bases; bases outside gene matches: 20. The CDR3 contains 19 residues. The V gene's germline CDR1 is SGHVS and CDR2 FQNEAQ. This chain's CDR3 is CASSFDSTGFKVRSTEAFF. Written as DNA, the CDR3 is TGTGCCAGCAGCTTCGACTCGACAGGGTTCAAGGTTCGGAGCACTGAAGCTTTCTTT.

This clone was recorded once. V and J are TRBV28 and TRBJ1-2; 12 bases map to TRBD1. Trimming took 6 bases from V and 8 from J; bases not matched to a gene: 10. Germline CDR1 and CDR2: MDHEN and SYDVKM. The CDR3 is 15 residues long. The CDR3 nucleotides are TGTGCCAGCAGGAAGACCGGGACAGGGGGCGGCGGCTACACCTTC. This codes for CASRKTGTGGGGYTF.

V and J are TRBV2 and TRBJ2-4; D uncertain. Germline V gene data show CDR1 as SNHLY and CDR2 as FYNNEI. CDR3 size: 13 residues. V shed 7 bases and J shed 0 bases, with 7 bases lying between them. CDR3 sequence: CASNGLAKNIQYF. DNA of the CDR3: TGTGCCAGCAACGGGTTAGCCAAAAACATTCAGTACTTC.

The CDR3 nucleotides are TGTGCCTGGCCCTCTCCCAACTATGGCTACACCTTC. Translation gives CAWPSPNYGYTF. This sequence joins TRBV30 and TRBJ1-2; D is undetermined. Germline CDR1 GTSNPN, CDR2 SVGIG (reference sequence). This CDR3 contains 12 residues. V lost 5 bases, J lost 2 bases, and 9 bases lay in between.

The chain uses TRBV6-1 and TRBJ2-7; 8 positions agree with TRBD1. The CDR3 has 15 amino acids. Germline V gives CDR1 MNHNS, CDR2 SASEGT. Trimming took 5 bases from V and 7 from J; bases not matched to a gene: 13. CDR3 loop: CASSSAKDRAREQYF. The DNA of the CDR3 is TGTGCCAGCAGTTCTGCCAAGGACAGGGCGCGGGAGCAGTACTTC.

The chain uses TRBV5-1 and TRBJ2-3, with 8 positions matching TRBD2. Per the germline V gene, CDR1 is SGHRS and CDR2 is YFSETQ. Trimming cost V 5 bases and J 4 bases; bases outside gene matches: 6. This CDR3 has 14 amino acids. The CDR3 nucleotides read TGCGCCAGCAGTCACGGGAGGGGCCCAGATACGCAGTATTTT. As protein: CASSHGRGPDTQYF.

This clone appeared a single time. V is TRBV19 and J is TRBJ1-5; D possibly corresponds to TRBD1 (5 bases). Between the trimmed V and J ends, which lost 5 bases and 3 bases, there was a span of 17 bases. CDR3 length: 16 residues. CDR1 is LNHDA and CDR2 is SQIVND in the germline V gene (reference sequence). As DNA, the CDR3 is TGTGCCAGTAGTCCCTACGGGGACGTGGACAATCAGCCCCAGCATTTT. It is translated as CASSPYGDVDNQPQHF.

The chain uses TRBV14 and TRBJ2-3; a weak D match, TRBD2 (5 bases). The ends were cut back, 4 bases at V and 4 bases at J, with 12 bases in the middle. Germline assignment: CDR1 SGHDN and CDR2 FVKESK. The CDR3 covers 14 residues. The CDR3 here is CASSPGNWADTQYF. In DNA form, the CDR3 reads TGTGCCAGCAGCCCCGGGAACTGGGCAGATACGCAGTATTTT. Full variable domain (remainder filled in from reference TRBV14 and TRBJ2-3): EAGVTQFPSHSVIEKGQTVTLRCDPISGHDNLYWYRRVMGKEIKFLLHFVKESKQDESGMPNNRFLAERTGGTYSTLKVQPAELEDSGVYFCASSPGNWADTQYFGPGTRLTVL.

The J gene is TRBJ2-1, the V gene TRBV15, with 8 bases lining up with TRBD2. Germline V gives CDR1 LNHNV, CDR2 YYDKDF (reference sequence). V lost 3 bases, J lost 9 bases, and 10 bases stayed unmatched. The CDR3 has 15 residues. The CDR3 nucleotides are TGTGCCACCAGCAGCCCTAGCGGGTGGGTTGGTGAGCAGTTCTTC. Encoded protein: CATSSPSGWVGEQFF.

V gene TRBV6-6 combines with J gene TRBJ2-1; D perhaps matches TRBD2 (5 bases). Germline V CDR1 and CDR2: MNHNY, SVGAGI (reference sequence). The CDR3 extends over 14 amino acids. V was cut by 2 bases and J by 9 bases, with 14 bases left in between. CDR3 in DNA: TGTGCCAGCAGTTACGGAATGCTAGCTCCTGAGCAGTTCTTC. Its translation is CASSYGMLAPEQFF.

This chain connects TRBV7-2 to TRBJ1-1; the D is unclear. Germline values: CDR1 SGHTA, CDR2 FQGNSA. The CDR3 totals 14 residues. The V and J ends lost 1 base and 4 bases respectively, with 10 bases between them. The CDR3 reads CASSLDRSVTEAFF. The CDR3 DNA reads TGTGCCAGCAGCTTAGATCGTAGTGTCACTGAAGCTTTCTTT.

Here the CDR3 reads CASSRPAGNTEAFF. The CDR3 DNA reads TGCGCCAGCAGCCGGCCGGCAGGGAACACTGAAGCTTTCTTT. This chain joins TRBV4-1 and TRBJ1-1, with no clear D. Trimming removed 4 bases from V and 1 base from J, with 10 bases in between. The length of the CDR3 is 14 residues. The germline gives CDR1 MGHRA, CDR2 YSYEKL.

This sequence joins TRBV18 and TRBJ2-1; TRBD2 might be the D (5 bases). V lost 2 bases, J lost 0 bases, and 11 bases lay in between. The CDR3 covers 16 residues. In germline, CDR1 is KGHSH, CDR2 LQKENI. CDR3 DNA: TGTGCCAGCTCACCAGGGCCACTAGGCTCCTACAATGAGCAGTTCTTC. Protein: CASSPGPLGSYNEQFF.

The J gene is TRBJ1-3, the V gene TRBV27, with TRBD1 as a possible D gene (6 bases). Per germline, CDR1 MNHEY and CDR2 SMNVEV (reference sequence). The CDR3 is 15 residues long. V lost 7 bases, J lost 0 bases, and 13 bases lay in between. The CDR3 spells CASKPGQYSGNTIYF. Written as DNA, the CDR3 is TGTGCCAGCAAACCTGGACAGTACTCTGGAAACACCATATATTTT.

V gene TRBV19 combines with J gene TRBJ2-5, with a possible D match to TRBD2 (6 bases). V lost 7 bases, J lost 2 bases, and 20 bases lay in between. The CDR3 totals 16 residues. Germline CDR1 and CDR2: LNHDA and SQIVND (reference sequence). The CDR3 DNA follows: TGTGCCAGTACCGCTAACCTCGGGGGTCGACAAGAGACCCAGTACTTC. Protein product: CASTANLGGRQETQYF.

This sequence joins TRBV30 and TRBJ1-5; unclear D gene. CDR3 length: 15 residues. The V gene's germline CDR1 is GTSNPN and CDR2 SVGIG (reference sequence). V dropped 0 bases and J dropped 0 bases, with 9 bases sitting between them. CDR3 sequence reads: CAWSVGGISNQPQHF. The CDR3 DNA reads as TGTGCCTGGAGTGTTGGCGGGATTAGCAATCAGCCCCAGCATTTT.